One and the same sample provided the 26 T cell receptor beta chains below, sequenced in a study of blood T cell repertoires in COVID-19. The table came from immunoSEQ multiplex PCR; TCRdb's copy has only in-frame clones and leaves some out. Of 280,000 or so clones in the sample, approximately 85% are singletons; the top ten hold roughly 2%. Specimen: PBMCs or T cells enriched from blood (not recorded which). Receptors were obtained from a man aged 25 to 45 who had recovered from COVID-19.

The V and J genes are TRBV13 and TRBJ1-3; the D gene is possibly TRBD1 (6 bases). CDR3 length equals 16 residues. Looked up from germline, CDR1 is PRHDT and CDR2 is FYEKMQ (reference sequence). V was clipped by 5 bases and J by 2 bases, with 16 bases between them. This chain's CDR3 is CASSPYRDLPGNTIYF. The CDR3 coding sequence is TGTGCCAGCAGCCCATACAGGGATTTGCCTGGAAACACCATATATTTT.

CDR3 region: CASRVQGDYGYTF. The CDR3 DNA reads as TGCGCCAGCAGGGTACAGGGAGACTATGGCTACACCTTC. The chain has TRBV5-1 and TRBJ1-2, with D tentatively TRBD1 (6 bases). Trimming removed 5 bases from V and 3 bases from J, with 11 bases in between. The CDR3 loop spans 13 amino acids. Germline values: CDR1 SGHRS, CDR2 YFSETQ.

The J gene is TRBJ2-7, the V gene TRBV6-6; D is undetermined. Germline V gene sequence: CDR1 MNHNY, CDR2 SVGAGI (reference sequence). Trimming removed 4 bases at V and 2 bases at J, with 9 bases between. The CDR3 extends over 13 amino acids. This CDR3 is CASSFTETYEQYF. The DNA for the CDR3 is TGTGCCAGCAGTTTTACAGAGACCTACGAGCAGTACTTC.

The chain carries TRBV3-1 (or the pseudogene TRBV3-2) and TRBJ2-7, with D tentatively TRBD2 (5 bases). CDR1 LGHDT and CDR2 YNNKEL come from the germline V gene (reference sequence). The CDR3 runs to 14 residues. Trimming stripped 4 bases from V and 4 bases from J, with 14 bases between. In DNA, the CDR3 is TGTGCCAGCAGCCGCTCACTAGATAGGTACGAGCAGTACTTC. Translated, it gives CASSRSLDRYEQYF.

V is TRBV7-2 and J is TRBJ2-3, with TRBD1 matching 7 bases. The V and J ends lost 3 bases and 2 bases, in that order; junction bases with no gene match: 5. CDR3 length: 15 amino acids. The germline CDR1 and CDR2 sequences are SGHTA and FQGNSA. The DNA of the CDR3 is TGTGCCAGCAGCTTGACAGGGATGGACACAGATACGCAGTATTTT. Translating gives CASSLTGMDTDTQYF.

The J gene is TRBJ2-3, the V gene TRBV5-1; 11 positions agree with TRBD2. The CDR3 is made up of 18 amino acids. The J segment lost 0 bases and the V segment lost 0 bases, leaving 6 bases of the junction unmatched. Germline CDR1 SGHRS, CDR2 YFSETQ. The DNA of the CDR3 is TGCGCCAGCAGCTTGGGTTTAACTAGCGGGGGAAGCACAGATACGCAGTATTTT. Translated, it gives CASSLGLTSGGSTDTQYF.

The chain uses TRBV4-1 and TRBJ1-6, with 9 bases fitting TRBD1. The CDR3 has 18 residues. The J segment lost 6 bases and the V segment lost 1 base, leaving 10 bases of the junction unmatched. Germline assignment: CDR1 MGHRA and CDR2 YSYEKL. The CDR3, as DNA: TGCGCCAGCAGCCAAGTGTCCGGGACAGGGATAGCTAATTCACCCCTCCACTTT. It specifies CASSQVSGTGIANSPLHF.

The genes are TRBV10-3 and TRBJ1-1; D is unresolved. CDR3 length: 14 residues. Trimming took off 2 bases at V and 0 bases at J, with 7 bases between the two ends. Per germline, CDR1 ENHRY and CDR2 SYGVKD. The CDR3: CAISEGNVNTEAFF. The CDR3 bases are TGTGCCATCAGTGAGGGCAACGTGAACACTGAAGCTTTCTTT.

This clone was detected many times. The J gene is TRBJ2-4, the V gene TRBV18; D may be TRBD2 (5 bases). Trimming stripped 0 bases from V and 4 bases from J, with 7 bases between. The CDR3 is 14 residues long. Germline V lookup: CDR1 KGHSH, CDR2 LQKENI. CDR3 bases: TGTGCCAGCTCACCACCGGGAGTAAAAAACATTCAGTACTTC. It encodes CASSPPGVKNIQYF.

In its sample, this clone was seen once. The CDR3 spells CASSQGQVNEKLFF. CDR3 DNA sequence: TGCGCCAGCAGCCAAGGGCAGGTTAATGAAAAACTGTTTTTT. This sequence joins TRBV4-1 and TRBJ1-4, with no clear D. The CDR3 runs to 14 residues. CDR1 MGHRA and CDR2 YSYEKL come from the germline V gene. The V and J ends lost 1 base and 4 bases respectively, with 7 bases between them.

This sequence joins TRBV7-8 and TRBJ1-6; D ambiguous. The germline V gene encodes CDR1 SGHVS and CDR2 FQNEAQ. With 4 bases removed from V and 8 bases from J, the gap between germline ends came to 12 bases. The CDR3 is 14 residues long. The CDR3 is CASSSLVGDSPLHF. The CDR3 bases are TGTGCCAGCAGCTCCCTGGTTGGAGATTCACCCCTCCACTTT.

The V gene is TRBV19, the J gene TRBJ1-3; 8 bases are shared with TRBD1. The V gene's germline CDR1 is LNHDA and CDR2 SQIVND (reference sequence). This CDR3 contains 19 residues. The V gene end was trimmed by 4 bases and the J gene end by 0 bases; junction bases not matched to a gene: 14. CDR3 nucleotides: TGTGCCAGTAGTAACCCCTATCGGACAGGGATAAGCTCTGGAAACACCATATATTTT. It codes for CASSNPYRTGISSGNTIYF.

The rearrangement links TRBV7-2 to TRBJ1-2; D gene ambiguous. Germline CDR1 reads SGHTA; CDR2 reads FQGNSA. The CDR3 runs to 12 residues. With 5 bases removed from V and 8 bases from J, the gap between germline ends came to 12 bases. The CDR3 reads CASSLPFLGYTF. CDR3 in DNA: TGTGCCAGCAGCCTCCCGTTCTTAGGCTACACCTTC.

The chain has TRBV7-3 and TRBJ1-1; unclear D gene. This CDR3 is 16 amino acids long. Germline values: CDR1 SGHTA, CDR2 FQGTGA. V was shortened by 0 bases and J by 0 bases, with 11 bases between the two germline ends. For the CDR3, the DNA is TGTGCCAGCAGCTTAACTCCCGACTGGGTGAACACTGAAGCTTTCTTT. This translates into CASSLTPDWVNTEAFF.

The chain is built from TRBV7-2 and TRBJ1-1; no clear D gene. CDR3 length: 15 residues. Trimming stripped 5 bases from V and 1 base from J, with 14 bases between. Germline V gene data show CDR1 as SGHTA and CDR2 as FQGNSA. The CDR3 DNA reads TGTGCCAGCAGCCTCGATGGACGGGGGAACACTGAAGCTTTCTTT. It translates to CASSLDGRGNTEAFF.

The rearrangement uses TRBV30 and TRBJ2-1; D is uncertain. The CDR3 loop spans 12 amino acids. Trimming took off 0 bases at V and 4 bases at J, with 4 bases between the two ends. Germline V lookup: CDR1 GTSNPN, CDR2 SVGIG (reference sequence). The CDR3 protein is CAWSVGYNEQFF. In DNA form, the CDR3 reads TGTGCCTGGAGTGTCGGGTACAATGAGCAGTTCTTC.

J is TRBJ1-6 and V is TRBV10-3; TRBD1 matches 9 bases. Unmatched junction bases numbered 4, after V lost 2 bases and J lost 8 bases. This CDR3 has 15 amino acids. Germline V gives CDR1 ENHRY, CDR2 SYGVKD. CDR3 in amino acids: CAISETGGEYSPLHF. The CDR3 nucleotides read TGTGCCATCAGTGAGACAGGGGGCGAGTATTCACCCCTCCACTTT.

This chain uses TRBV24-1 with TRBJ2-2; D gene uncertain. The CDR3 loop spans 14 amino acids. Germline CDR1 reads KGHDR; CDR2 reads SFDVKD. V shed 3 bases and J shed 6 bases, with 10 bases lying between them. The CDR3 DNA reads TGTGCCACCAGTGATGTCTCGGGTGCCGGGGAGCTGTTTTTT. Encoded protein: CATSDVSGAGELFF.

This clone has only a few counts. This CDR3 is CASSRLDRLDEKLFF. CDR3 DNA sequence: TGTGCCAGCAGCCGTCTCGACAGATTAGATGAAAAACTGTTTTTT. V usage is TRBV5-4 and J usage is TRBJ1-4; a weak D match, TRBD1 (5 bases). Germline V gene data show CDR1 as SGHNT and CDR2 as YYREEE (reference sequence). V was cut by 4 bases and J by 6 bases, with 16 bases left in between. This CDR3 is built from 15 residues.

This clone has just a few counts. This chain joins TRBV5-1 and TRBJ1-1; D might be TRBD1 (6 bases). V was trimmed by 4 bases and J by 2 bases, leaving 21 bases between them. This CDR3 is 17 amino acids long. CDR1 and CDR2 (germline): SGHRS, YFSETQ. The CDR3 sequence: CASSVGARVTLNTEAFF. CDR3 nucleotide sequence: TGCGCCAGCAGCGTGGGGGCCAGGGTAACATTAAACACTGAAGCTTTCTTT.

The chain combines TRBV20-1 with TRBJ1-2, with D unclear. The V end was cut by 6 bases, the J end by 6 bases, with 8 bases between. CDR1 and CDR2 (germline): DFQATT, SNEGSKA (reference sequence). CDR3 length: 10 amino acids. CDR3 DNA: TGCAGTGCCTCCTTTAATGGCTACACCTTC. Translating gives CSASFNGYTF.

J is TRBJ1-2 and V is TRBV19; no reliable D call. Germline assignment: CDR1 LNHDA and CDR2 SQIVND (reference sequence). This CDR3 is 13 amino acids long. Trimming removed 3 bases from V and 4 bases from J, with 9 bases in between. CDR3 in amino acids: CASSIRQLYGYTF. In DNA, the CDR3 is TGTGCCAGTAGTATCAGGCAGCTCTATGGCTACACCTTC.

This chain links TRBV18 with TRBJ2-5, with D possibly TRBD2 on 7 matching bases. The CDR3 has 15 residues. Germline CDR1 KGHSH, CDR2 LQKENI. Trimming cost V 5 bases and J 4 bases, with 17 bases left between them. The chain's CDR3 is CASSTGGKRGETQYF. As DNA, the CDR3 is TGTGCCAGCTCAACGGGGGGCAAGAGAGGAGAGACCCAGTACTTC.

The V gene is TRBV10-3, the J gene TRBJ1-2; TRBD1 matches 9 bases. V trimming: 6 bases; J trimming: 3 bases; junction bases outside the gene matches: 2. This CDR3 region has 13 residues. Germline V gives CDR1 ENHRY, CDR2 SYGVKD. The CDR3: CAISTGGDYGYTF. The DNA for the CDR3 is TGTGCCATCAGCACAGGGGGCGACTATGGCTACACCTTC.

The J gene is TRBJ2-2, the V gene TRBV29-1; maybe TRBD1 (6 bases). Germline lookup yields CDR1 SQVTM and CDR2 ANQGSEA. The germline V and J ends were trimmed by 5 bases and 0 bases, with 10 bases remaining between them. This CDR3 spans 14 amino acids. CDR3 nucleotides: TGCAGCGTTCACGGGACAACGAACACCGGGGAGCTGTTTTTT. Amino acids: CSVHGTTNTGELFF.

The CDR3 protein is CASSLRTSGGYNEQFF. The CDR3 DNA reads TGTGCCAGCAGCCTGAGGACTAGCGGGGGGTACAATGAGCAGTTCTTC. The chain recombines TRBV5-4 with TRBJ2-1, with 14 bases matching TRBD2. The CDR3 covers 16 residues. The ends lost 4 bases at V and 4 bases at J; junction bases unmatched: 4. Germline V CDR1 and CDR2: SGHNT, YYREEE (reference sequence).